The rows below give T cell receptor beta chains drawn from one sample of a study of blood T cell repertoires in COVID-19. Generated by immunoSEQ multiplex PCR, the TCRdb table keeps only in-frame clones and is missing some. The repertoire includes about 140,000 clones, 80% to 85% of them detected once, and 4% sits in the top ten. Specimen: peripheral blood. The receptors originated from a woman aged 55-70 years with acute or convalescent COVID-19. The CDR3 runs from the conserved cysteine through the conserved F or W. D genes are given only for firm matches. Size is stated for part of the rows, as once, few or many counts, or as a class when the clone is expanded.

TRBV25-1	TRBD1	-	TRBJ1-2	CASSGRTGGLANYGYTF	TGTGCCAGCAGTGGCCGGACAGGGGGGTTAGCTAACTATGGCTACACCTTC
TRBV10-1	-	few	TRBJ2-7	CASSDHRNYEQYF	TGCGCCAGCAGTGACCACAGGAACTACGAGCAGTACTTC
TRBV27	-	-	TRBJ2-3	CASSFGPSDTQYF	TGTGCCAGCAGTTTTGGCCCTTCTGATACGCAGTATTTT
TRBV29-1	-	-	TRBJ1-2	CSVEETANYGYTF	TGCAGCGTTGAAGAAACAGCAAACTATGGCTACACCTTC
TRBV5-1	-	-	TRBJ1-2	CASSLEDTYYGYTF	TGCGCCAGCAGCTTAGAAGACACATACTATGGCTACACCTTC
TRBV5-4	-	-	TRBJ2-7	CASSLWPLEQYF	TGTGCCAGCAGCTTGTGGCCTCTCGAGCAGTACTTC
TRBV6-5	TRBD1	few	TRBJ2-7	CASSPGTGGLYEQYF	TGTGCCAGCAGTCCAGGGACAGGGGGTCTCTACGAGCAGTACTTC
TRBV15	-	-	TRBJ1-3	CATSRDRGAGNTIYF	TGTGCCACCAGCAGAGATCGCGGGGCTGGAAACACCATATATTTT
TRBV7-6	-	-	TRBJ1-5	CASIEQPQHF	TGTGCCAGCATCGAGCAGCCCCAGCATTTT
TRBV6-5	TRBD1	once	TRBJ2-2	CASSFRQGSTGELFF	TGTGCCAGCAGTTTTAGACAGGGCTCCACCGGGGAGCTGTTTTTT
TRBV19	TRBD2	-	TRBJ2-1	CASNPVLGLAGGVDEQFF	TGTGCCAGTAACCCTGTTTTGGGGCTAGCGGGAGGAGTAGATGAGCAGTTCTTC
TRBV6-4	TRBD2	once	TRBJ2-2	CASSEVGLAGGTGELFF	TGTGCCAGCAGTGAGGTTGGACTAGCGGGAGGAACCGGGGAGCTGTTTTTT
TRBV28	-	-	TRBJ2-3	CASSRGLVSSTDTQYF	TGTGCCAGCAGCCGTGGACTTGTTTCTAGCACAGATACGCAGTATTTT
TRBV28	TRBD1	-	TRBJ1-2	CASSLTGTGDGYTF	TGTGCCAGCAGTTTAACCGGGACAGGGGACGGCTACACCTTC
TRBV20-1	-	-	TRBJ1-4	CSASRLGGGDEKLFF	TGCAGTGCTAGTCGACTCGGGGGTGGGGATGAAAAACTGTTTTTT
TRBV6-1	-	-	TRBJ2-7	CASSEANAGIPQYEQYF	TGTGCCAGCAGTGAAGCGAATGCAGGCATCCCTCAGTACGAGCAGTACTTC
TRBV19	-	-	TRBJ1-6	CASSIQRSSYNSPLHF	TGTGCCAGTAGTATACAACGGAGCTCCTATAATTCACCCCTCCACTTT
TRBV6-1	TRBD1	few	TRBJ2-7	CASGTASEQYF	TGTGCCAGCGGGACAGCCAGCGAGCAGTACTTC
TRBV29-1	-	-	TRBJ2-6	CSVSRGSGANVLTF	TGCAGCGTCAGTAGGGGCTCTGGGGCCAACGTCCTGACTTTC
TRBV21-1	-	once	TRBJ1-2	CASRITGVHYGYTF	TGTGCCAGCAGGATAACAGGGGTCCACTATGGCTACACCTTC
TRBV11-2	TRBD2	-	TRBJ2-3	CASSRAGEVQSTQYF	TGTGCCAGCAGCCGCGCGGGAGAGGTACAATCTACGCAGTATTTT
TRBV7-9	TRBD2	-	TRBJ2-1	CASSSGLASYNEQFF	TGTGCCAGCAGCTCCGGACTAGCGTCTTACAATGAGCAGTTCTTC
TRBV4-1	-	once	TRBJ1-1	CASSQDWGGRNTEAFF	TGCGCCAGCAGCCAAGATTGGGGGGGAAGGAACACTGAAGCTTTCTTT
TRBV25-1	-	-	TRBJ1-3	CASSEYRDTTTIYF	TGTGCCAGCAGTGAATATCGGGACACAACCACCATATATTTT
TRBV7-9	TRBD2	-	TRBJ2-1	CASSSSTSGSIEQFF	TGTGCCAGCAGCTCCTCGACTAGCGGGTCAATAGAGCAGTTCTTC
TRBV6-5	TRBD2	few	TRBJ2-3	CASLRAGARDTQYF	TGTGCCAGCCTTCGGGCGGGAGCAAGGGATACGCAGTATTTT
TRBV7-6	-	once	TRBJ1-1	CASSLSPGEHTEAFF	TGTGCCAGCAGCTTATCCCCGGGGGAGCACACTGAAGCTTTCTTT
TRBV28	TRBD2	-	TRBJ2-7	CASTFPASGPMEQYF	TGTGCCAGCACTTTCCCGGCTAGCGGTCCCATGGAGCAGTACTTC
TRBV6-5	-	-	TRBJ1-3	CASRMDSPGNTIYF	TGTGCCAGCAGGATGGACAGCCCTGGAAACACCATATATTTT